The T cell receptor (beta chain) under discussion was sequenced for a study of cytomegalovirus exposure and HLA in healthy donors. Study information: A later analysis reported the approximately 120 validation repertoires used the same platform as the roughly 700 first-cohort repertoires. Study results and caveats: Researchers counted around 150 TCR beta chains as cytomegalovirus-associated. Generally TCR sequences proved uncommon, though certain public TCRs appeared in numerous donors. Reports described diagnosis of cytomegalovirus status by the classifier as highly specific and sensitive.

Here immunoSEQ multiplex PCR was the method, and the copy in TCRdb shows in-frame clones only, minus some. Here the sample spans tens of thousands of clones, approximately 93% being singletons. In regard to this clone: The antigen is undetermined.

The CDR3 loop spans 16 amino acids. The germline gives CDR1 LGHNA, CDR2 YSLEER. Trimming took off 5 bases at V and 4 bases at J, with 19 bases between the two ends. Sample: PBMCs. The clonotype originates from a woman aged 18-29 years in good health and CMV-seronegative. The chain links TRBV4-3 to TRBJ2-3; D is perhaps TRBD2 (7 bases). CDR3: CASSALGGREADTQYF. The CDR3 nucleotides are TGCGCCAGCAGCGCCCTAGGGGGGAGGGAGGCAGATACGCAGTATTTT.